The subject of this entry is one T cell receptor (beta chain). Germline trimming cut 6 bases from V and 4 bases from J; bases unmatched to any gene: 14. Germline values: CDR1 WNHNN, CDR2 SYGVQD (reference sequence). The CDR3 is 16 residues long. Some clones are missing from TCRdb's copy, which holds only in-frame ones; the method was immunoSEQ multiplex PCR. Among about 28,000 clones listed, 72% were seen once. These data belong to a study of blood T cell repertoires in COVID-19. Sequenced sample: peripheral blood. The chain couples TRBV10-1 to TRBJ2-7, with TRBD2 matching 8 bases. The source of this sequence is a boy between 2 and 10 years old with active or convalescent COVID-19. In DNA form, the CDR3 reads TGCGCCAGCAGCCTCGGAAGAGCGGGAGACCCTTACGAGCAGTACTTC. Encoded protein: CASSLGRAGDPYEQYF.